The rows below give T cell receptor beta chains drawn from one sample of a study of cytomegalovirus exposure and HLA in healthy donors. Produced via immunoSEQ multiplex PCR; TCRdb's table is partial and in-frame only. The top ten clones hold approximately 2% of a sample with 70,000 or so clones, 94% of them seen once. Source material: PBMCs. These receptors originate from a woman between 18 and 29 years old in good health and CMV-seropositive. Both conserved end residues are part of each CDR3. A D gene is named only where the DNA matches it firmly. Size tells how often a clone was seen (once, few, many) or the class of an expanded clone, and some rows leave it out.

TRBJ1-5	.	TRBV7-6	TRBD1	TGTGCCAGCAGCTCACAGGGGAATCAGCCCCAGCATTTT	CASSSQGNQPQHF
TRBJ2-1	once	TRBV6-5	.	TGTGCCAGCAGTACGCAGGCTCGCAATGAGCAGTTCTTC	CASSTQARNEQFF
TRBJ1-1	.	TRBV5-6	.	TGTGCCAGCAGCTTGGGTTGGGCAGGGGCTTTCTTT	CASSLGWAGAFF
TRBJ1-1	.	TRBV19	.	TGTGCCAGTAGTATGGGGGAGGGAGACACTGAAGCTTTCTTT	CASSMGEGDTEAFF
TRBJ2-7	few	TRBV5-4	.	TGTGCCAGCAGCTTGTCTTCCGAGCAGTACTTC	CASSLSSEQYF
TRBJ2-3	.	TRBV6-5	.	TGTGCCAGCAGTTACCCCAACACAGATACGCAGTATTTT	CASSYPNTDTQYF
TRBJ1-1	once	TRBV30	TRBD1	TGTGCCGGCTCACAGGGGGCGATCAGCACTGAAGCTTTCTTT	CAGSQGAISTEAFF
TRBJ2-2	.	TRBV30	TRBD2	TGTGCCTGGAGGATTTGGACTAGCGGACAAAACACCGGGGAGCTGTTTTTT	CAWRIWTSGQNTGELFF
TRBJ1-1	.	TRBV5-1	TRBD1	TGCGCCAGCAGCTTGGACCCTACAGGGGTTCTACTCGAAGCTTTCTTT	CASSLDPTGVLLEAFF
TRBJ2-7	few	TRBV6-1	TRBD2	TGTGCCAGCAGGGCTAGCGGGATATACGAGCAGTACTTC	CASRASGIYEQYF
TRBJ1-4	.	TRBV7-9	.	TGTGCCAGCAGCTTAGGGGCAGGTTCTAATGAAAAACTGTTTTTT	CASSLGAGSNEKLFF
TRBJ1-2	.	TRBV5-4	.	TGTGCCAGCAGCCCCTCTAGGACAATCGACTACACCTTC	CASSPSRTIDYTF
TRBJ2-7	.	TRBV30	TRBD1	TGTGCCTGGAGTGTACCAAGGACAGGCTCTCCTTACGAGCAGTACTTC	CAWSVPRTGSPYEQYF
TRBJ2-1	.	TRBV7-9	.	TGTGCCAGCACCTTGGCCCCAGTTGACAATGAGCAGTTCTTC	CASTLAPVDNEQFF